These 14 T cell receptor beta chains share one sample of origin, sequenced in a study of blood T cell repertoires in COVID-19. Sequenced by immunoSEQ multiplex PCR; TCRdb stores in-frame clones only, minus some. Here the sample spans 300,000 to 350,000 clones, 88% being singletons. Sample: peripheral blood. These receptors were obtained from a young woman with COVID-19, enrolled during active disease.

V is TRBV12-3 or TRBV12-4 and J is TRBJ1-1; D not certain. V was clipped by 8 bases and J by 0 bases, with 10 bases between them. The CDR3 contains 13 residues. Written as DNA, the CDR3 is TGTGCCAGCTTTGAGGTCTTGAACACTGAAGCTTTCTTT. Its protein is CASFEVLNTEAFF.

The rearrangement joins TRBV19 to TRBJ1-1, with D uncertain. V was shortened by 7 bases and J by 8 bases, with 11 bases between the two germline ends. From germline, CDR1 is LNHDA and CDR2 SQIVND (reference sequence). The CDR3 covers 11 residues. The DNA of the CDR3 is TGTGCCAGTACCAACGGTGCAGAAGCTTTCTTT. Its protein product is CASTNGAEAFF.

The chain joins TRBV7-9 to TRBJ2-3; D possibly corresponds to TRBD2 (6 bases). The V and J ends lost 3 bases and 1 base respectively, with 14 bases between them. The CDR3 runs to 16 residues. In germline, CDR1 is SEHNR, CDR2 FQNEAQ (reference sequence). The chain's CDR3 is CASSLVRIAGTDTQYF. As DNA, the CDR3 is TGTGCCAGCAGCTTGGTTCGGATAGCGGGCACAGATACGCAGTATTTT.

This clone was seen just once. The chain is built from TRBV7-8 and TRBJ2-2; 13 nucleotides align to TRBD2. The germline V gene has CDR1 SGHVS and CDR2 FQNEAQ. The length of the CDR3 is 18 residues. After removal of 5 bases from V and 1 base from J, the junction contained 7 bases not matched to a gene. CDR3 region: CASSPGLAGVLNTGELFF. DNA of the CDR3: TGTGCCAGCAGCCCTGGACTAGCGGGGGTCCTGAACACCGGGGAGCTGTTTTTT.

This sequence joins TRBV5-5 and TRBJ2-2; D gene unclear. This CDR3 has 19 residues. Trimming shortened V by 4 bases and J by 1 base, and 23 bases separated the two germline ends. Germline V gene lookup returns CDR1 SGHKS and CDR2 YYEKEE (reference sequence). The CDR3 DNA follows: TGTGCCAGCAGCCCGTTGGCTTGGGCCGGAACTGGGAACACCGGGGAGCTGTTTTTT. It is translated as CASSPLAWAGTGNTGELFF.

The rearrangement uses TRBV11-3 and TRBJ2-1; TRBD2 matches 8 bases. CDR1 and CDR2 from the germline V gene are SGHNT and YENEEA. With 4 bases clipped from V and 4 bases from J, the junction kept 6 bases outside the gene matches. The length of the CDR3 is 15 residues. CDR3 in DNA: TGTGCCAGCAGCTGGGGCGGGGGGAGGTACAATGAGCAGTTCTTC. This encodes CASSWGGGRYNEQFF.

The chain is built from TRBV2 and TRBJ2-1; 8 bases match TRBD2. V lost 1 base to trimming and J lost 4 bases; unmatched junction nucleotides: 3. Germline lookup yields CDR1 SNHLY and CDR2 FYNNEI. This CDR3 spans 15 amino acids. The CDR3 protein is CASSEERGMYNEQFF. CDR3 coding DNA: TGTGCCAGCAGTGAAGAGCGGGGGATGTACAATGAGCAGTTCTTC. The full variable domain, in which reference TRBV2 and TRBJ2-1 provide the parts outside the CDR3, is EPEVTQTPSHQVTQMGQEVILRCVPISNHLYFYWYRQILGQKVEFLVSFYNNEISEKSEIFDDQFSVERPDGSNFTLKIRSTKLEDSAMYFCASSEERGMYNEQFFGPGTRLTVL.

This chain connects TRBV28 to TRBJ2-5; TRBD1 matches 7 bases. The CDR3 contains 15 residues. V shed 7 bases, J shed 4 bases, and the junction held 12 bases outside the gene matches. Germline V CDR1 and CDR2: MDHEN, SYDVKM. DNA of the CDR3: TGTGCCAGCACTAAGGGGGACAGCCTCGGAGAGACCCAGTACTTC. Translating gives CASTKGDSLGETQYF.

This clone came up a few times. The chain combines TRBV6-4 with TRBJ1-6, with unresolved D. This CDR3 is 15 amino acids long. Trimming took off 3 bases at V and 7 bases at J, with 13 bases between the two ends. Germline CDR1 and CDR2: MRHNA and SNTAGT. The CDR3 loop is CASSEGRRLNSPLHF. The CDR3 DNA follows: TGTGCCAGCAGTGAAGGTCGGAGACTAAATTCACCCCTCCACTTT.

The J gene is TRBJ1-1, the V gene TRBV13; D might be TRBD1 (5 bases). Between the trimmed V and J ends, which lost 6 bases and 5 bases, there was a span of 16 bases. The CDR3 is made up of 14 amino acids. CDR1 PRHDT and CDR2 FYEKMQ come from the germline V gene (reference sequence). The CDR3: CASSFGTGGTEAFF. The CDR3 coding sequence is TGTGCCAGCAGTTTTGGCACCGGGGGGACTGAAGCTTTCTTT.

The J gene is TRBJ1-5, the V gene TRBV28; no reliable D call. Per germline, CDR1 MDHEN and CDR2 SYDVKM. The CDR3 contains 13 residues. The germline V and J ends were trimmed by 5 bases and 5 bases, with 10 bases remaining between them. The CDR3 bases are TGTGCCAGCAGTGACAATCAGGATCAGCCCCAGCATTTT. Translated, it gives CASSDNQDQPQHF.

As for this clone: One end of the junction varies from germline; a read error may be responsible. The rearrangement uses TRBV27 and TRBJ2-1, with 9 bases lining up with TRBD2. CDR3 length: 14 residues. CDR1 is MNHEY and CDR2 is SMNVEV in the germline V gene (reference sequence). CDR3 loop: CASRATGTSRGPVF. The CDR3 region has the DNA TGTGCCAGCAGGGCCACTGGGACTAGCAGGGGCCCGGTCTTC.

CDR3 DNA sequence: TGCGCCAGCAGCTTGTTGCCGGGCGGGAAGGTGAATGAGCAGTTCTTC. It encodes CASSLLPGGKVNEQFF. This sequence joins TRBV5-1 and TRBJ2-1; D may be TRBD2 (6 bases). The CDR3 loop spans 16 amino acids. The V end was cut by 1 base, the J end by 7 bases, with 18 bases between. Germline-derived CDR1 and CDR2 are SGHRS and YFSETQ.

There are a few counts of this clone. The V call is TRBV2, the J call TRBJ2-1; tentatively, D is TRBD2 (7 bases). This CDR3 has 15 amino acids. Germline V gene sequence: CDR1 SNHLY, CDR2 FYNNEI. V shed 7 bases and J shed 2 bases, with 15 bases lying between them. The CDR3 sequence is CASKEGRGPYNEQFF. The CDR3 nucleotides read TGTGCCAGCAAAGAGGGGCGGGGGCCCTACAATGAGCAGTTCTTC.